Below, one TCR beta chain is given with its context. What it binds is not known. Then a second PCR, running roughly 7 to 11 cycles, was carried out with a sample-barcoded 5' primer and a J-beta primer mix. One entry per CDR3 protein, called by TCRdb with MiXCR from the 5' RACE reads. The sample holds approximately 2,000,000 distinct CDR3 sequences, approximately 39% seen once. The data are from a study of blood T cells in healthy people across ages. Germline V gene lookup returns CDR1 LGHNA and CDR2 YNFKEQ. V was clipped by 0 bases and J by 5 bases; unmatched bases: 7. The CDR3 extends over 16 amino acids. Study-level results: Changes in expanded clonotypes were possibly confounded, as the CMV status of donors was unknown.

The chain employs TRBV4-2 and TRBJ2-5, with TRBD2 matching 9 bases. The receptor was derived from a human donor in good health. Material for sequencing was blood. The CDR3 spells CASSQEGSGGPETQYF. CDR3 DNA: TGTGCCAGCAGCCAAGAAGGGAGCGGGGGGCCGGAGACCCAGTACTTC.